One sample yielded the 24 T cell receptor beta chains listed below, sequenced in a study of T cells in Graves' hyperthyroidism and ophthalmopathy. RNA transcripts provided the source from which TCR beta CDR3 regions were amplified. HTBI primers drove first-round RT-PCR of the TCR CDR3. TCRdb re-derived calls from the multiplex PCR reads in MiXCR, one entry per CDR3 protein. The repertoire holds 250,000 to 400,000 distinct CDR3 sequences, with roughly an eighth as singletons. The specimen was blood. These receptors were collected from a woman aged 40 to 49 with Graves' ophthalmopathy.

The CDR3 loop is CSARERTGSGYTF. In DNA, the CDR3 is TGCAGTGCTAGAGAACGGACAGGGAGCGGCTACACCTTC. This chain uses TRBV20-1 with TRBJ1-2, with 8 bases lining up with TRBD1. V shed 0 bases, J shed 8 bases, and the junction held 5 bases outside the gene matches. This CDR3 is 13 amino acids long. Germline-derived CDR1 and CDR2 are DFQATT and SNEGSKA (reference sequence).

This clonotype came up a few times. The chain couples TRBV10-1 to TRBJ1-6; D gene ambiguous. V lost 5 bases to trimming and J lost 9 bases, with 17 bases between them. CDR3 length: 15 residues. Germline V gene lookup returns CDR1 WNHNN and CDR2 SYGVQD (reference sequence). The CDR3 protein is CASSTSRGVGSPLHF. The CDR3 DNA reads TGCGCCAGCAGTACGTCCCGGGGAGTCGGTTCACCCCTCCACTTT.

This clonotype was observed many times. The genes are TRBV10-3 and TRBJ1-5; no clear D gene. Germline-derived CDR1 and CDR2 are ENHRY and SYGVKD. Trimming shortened V by 4 bases and J by 0 bases, and 1 base separated the two germline ends. The length of the CDR3 is 12 residues. CDR3 sequence reads: CAISGSNQPQHF. CDR3 in DNA: TGTGCCATCAGTGGTAGCAATCAGCCCCAGCATTTT.

This chain links TRBV3-1 with TRBJ2-7; D assignment may be TRBD1 or TRBD2 (5 bases each). V was cut by 4 bases and J by 1 base, with 14 bases left in between. The CDR3 is 15 residues long. Per germline, CDR1 LGHDT and CDR2 YNNKEL (reference sequence). Here the CDR3 reads CASSPWAGRSYEQYF. CDR3 nucleotides: TGTGCCAGCAGCCCCTGGGCAGGGAGATCCTACGAGCAGTACTTC.

Details on this clonotype: The junction shows a germline mismatch at one end, possibly a read error. The CDR3 DNA is TGTGTCAGCGGTTACTCCCGGGGCTATGGCTACACCTTC. Protein: CVSGYSRGYGYTF. V is TRBV6-5 and J is TRBJ1-2; D not resolved. Germline V gives CDR1 MNHEY, CDR2 SVGAGI. The CDR3 runs to 13 residues.

The chain employs TRBV19 and TRBJ2-2; weak D call: TRBD2 (6 bases). This CDR3 spans 15 amino acids. V was shortened by 6 bases and J by 3 bases, with 14 bases between the two germline ends. CDR1 and CDR2 (germline): LNHDA, SQIVND (reference sequence). CDR3 region: CASSRGGLYTGELFF. The DNA for the CDR3 is TGTGCCAGTAGCCGGGGCGGACTATACACCGGGGAGCTGTTTTTT.

This clonotype was counted at least ten times. This sequence joins TRBV6-1 and TRBJ1-4; 10 bases match TRBD1. CDR3 length equals 17 residues. Germline-derived CDR1 and CDR2 are MNHNS and SASEGT. The trim removed 7 bases at V and 7 bases at J, leaving 15 bases unmatched. CDR3 bases: TGTGCCAGCACCATACCGGGACAGGGGAGGTTTGGTGAAAAACTGTTTTTT. Residues: CASTIPGQGRFGEKLFF.

This sequence joins TRBV7-9 and TRBJ2-7; the D is unclear. The germline V gene encodes CDR1 SEHNR and CDR2 FQNEAQ (reference sequence). V was shortened by 3 bases and J by 4 bases, with 7 bases between the two germline ends. CDR3 size: 12 residues. CDR3 residues: CASSFGEYEQYF. The DNA for the CDR3 is TGTGCCAGCAGCTTTGGAGAATACGAGCAGTACTTC.

The chain couples TRBV7-2 to TRBJ1-6; TRBD1 is a possible D gene (6 bases). V was shortened by 4 bases and J by 0 bases, with 16 bases between the two germline ends. CDR1 is SGHTA, CDR2 FQGNSA, per germline. The CDR3 is 18 residues long. DNA of the CDR3: TGTGCCAGCAGCTCCAGCGGACAGACGAGCTCCTATAATTCACCCCTCCACTTT. Translating gives CASSSSGQTSSYNSPLHF.

Many counts were recorded for this clonotype. CDR3 in DNA: TGTGCCAGCAGCTCCGGGACTAGCGTGTACGAGCAGTACTTC. Protein: CASSSGTSVYEQYF. The chain carries TRBV11-2 and TRBJ2-7; 10 bases map to TRBD2. The germline gives CDR1 SGHAT, CDR2 FQNNGV. The CDR3 runs to 14 residues. J gave up 4 bases and V 4 bases, and 4 bases lay outside the gene matches.

There are a few counts of this clonotype. Being one base from a much bigger clone, this may be a read error. The V call is TRBV27, the J call TRBJ2-3; D call uncertain. V was shortened by 7 bases and J by 1 base, with 12 bases between the two germline ends. Germline V gives CDR1 MNHEY, CDR2 SMNVEV (reference sequence). The CDR3 is 14 amino acids. CDR3 sequence: CASTKGGGTDTQYF. CDR3 sequence (DNA): TGTGCCAGCACGAAAGGCGGAGGCACAGATACGCAGTATTTT.

At least ten counts were recorded for this clonotype. The chain uses TRBV7-2 and TRBJ1-5, with a weak D call TRBD1 (5 bases). V was pared by 4 bases and J by 5 bases, with 12 bases between. Germline values: CDR1 SGHTA, CDR2 FQGNSA. There are 14 residues in the CDR3. The CDR3 region is CASSWKGRDQPQHF. The CDR3 coding sequence is TGTGCCAGCAGCTGGAAGGGCAGGGATCAGCCCCAGCATTTT.

This clonotype was detected only a few times. The chain couples TRBV29-1 to TRBJ2-1, with 9 nucleotides matching TRBD2. Losses at the gene ends were 7 bases for V and 6 bases for J; bases not matched to a gene: 13. The CDR3 sequence is 15 residues long. The germline CDR1 and CDR2 sequences are SQVTM and ANQGSEA. The CDR3 loop is CSALAREGPFNEQFF. The CDR3 bases are TGCAGCGCCCTGGCGCGGGAGGGCCCTTTCAATGAGCAGTTCTTC.

This clonotype was counted once. The gene calls are TRBV3-1 and TRBJ1-4; D not certain. Trimming stripped 1 base from V and 4 bases from J, with 13 bases between. Germline V gene lookup returns CDR1 LGHDT and CDR2 YNNKEL (reference sequence). This CDR3 comprises 16 residues. CDR3 region: CASSQGSTTHNEKLFF. The CDR3 nucleotides read TGTGCCAGCAGCCAAGGGTCAACCACCCATAATGAAAAACTGTTTTTT.

This clonotype occurred many times. The chain has TRBV12-3 or TRBV12-4 and TRBJ1-3; no reliable D call. Deletions cut 3 bases from V and 4 bases from J, with 7 bases between. This CDR3 region has 13 residues. CDR3 sequence (DNA): TGTGCCAGCAGTTTTTTTTCCGGAAACACCATATATTTT. Protein product: CASSFFSGNTIYF.

The V gene is TRBV11-2, the J gene TRBJ2-2; D is undetermined. Trimming cost V 5 bases and J 3 bases, with 7 bases left between them. The CDR3 runs to 13 residues. Germline V gene sequence: CDR1 SGHAT, CDR2 FQNNGV. CDR3 coding DNA: TGTGCCAGCAGCGTACATTACACCGGGGAGCTGTTTTTT. Its protein product is CASSVHYTGELFF.

This clonotype was detected ten times or more. This chain links TRBV28 with TRBJ1-4, with 7 bases fitting TRBD1. With 6 bases clipped from V and 8 bases from J, the junction kept 12 bases outside the gene matches. The CDR3 covers 15 residues. The germline CDR1 and CDR2 sequences are MDHEN and SYDVKM. The CDR3 loop is CASSPPDRVKEKLFF. CDR3 DNA: TGTGCCAGCAGCCCTCCCGACAGGGTTAAAGAAAAACTGTTTTTT.

This clonotype came up many times. This chain links TRBV6-1 with TRBJ1-1; D is ambiguous. V shed 3 bases and J shed 4 bases, with 12 bases lying between them. Germline CDR1 MNHNS, CDR2 SASEGT. This CDR3 has 14 residues. CDR3 loop: CASSDWYTITEAFF. Written as DNA, the CDR3 is TGTGCCAGCAGTGACTGGTATACTATCACTGAAGCTTTCTTT.

This sequence joins TRBV6-1 and TRBJ1-1; unclear D gene. The V gene lost 1 base and the J gene lost 11 bases, with 14 bases spanning the gap. Germline V lookup: CDR1 MNHNS, CDR2 SASEGT. CDR3 length equals 13 residues. For the CDR3, the DNA is TGTGCCAGCAGTGAAGTAACTCGATACTACGCTTTCTTT. This sequence encodes CASSEVTRYYAFF.

Ten or more counts support this clonotype. DNA of the CDR3: TGCAGTGCTCAAGGGGATAGCACAGATACGCAGTATTTT. It specifies CSAQGDSTDTQYF. The rearrangement uses TRBV20-1 and TRBJ2-3; a possible D gene is TRBD1 (5 bases). Germline V gene data show CDR1 as DFQATT and CDR2 as SNEGSKA (reference sequence). With 5 bases removed from V and 0 bases from J, the gap between germline ends came to 9 bases. CDR3 length: 13 residues.

The table lists this clonotype with a few counts. The chain recombines TRBV13 with TRBJ2-4; the D gene is possibly TRBD1 (5 bases). Per the germline V gene, CDR1 is PRHDT and CDR2 is FYEKMQ (reference sequence). There are 13 residues in the CDR3. V lost 4 bases, J lost 4 bases, and 8 bases lay in between. In DNA, the CDR3 is TGTGCCAGCAGCTCAGGGAAAAAAAACATTCAGTACTTC. Protein sequence: CASSSGKKNIQYF.

This clonotype has only a few counts. The rearrangement links TRBV20-1 to TRBJ2-7, with TRBD1 matching 11 bases. The CDR3 covers 14 residues. Germline assignment: CDR1 DFQATT and CDR2 SNEGSKA (reference sequence). After removal of 6 bases from V and 3 bases from J, the junction contained 7 bases not matched to a gene. CDR3 sequence reads: CSAIGQGAFYEQYF. The CDR3 coding sequence is TGCAGTGCCATTGGACAGGGGGCCTTCTACGAGCAGTACTTC.

This clonotype was seen only a few times. The chain is built from TRBV4-1 and TRBJ2-3; D remains ambiguous. The CDR3 extends over 16 amino acids. Trimming stripped 4 bases from V and 2 bases from J, with 16 bases between. Germline CDR1 is MGHRA and CDR2 is YSYEKL. The CDR3 DNA is TGCGCCAGCAGCCCAGTCGGCGGACGAACCACAGATACGCAGTATTTT. This translates into CASSPVGGRTTDTQYF.

The rearrangement links TRBV9 to TRBJ1-2; D not certain. Germline values: CDR1 SGDLS, CDR2 YYNGEE. The V gene lost 2 bases and the J gene lost 3 bases, with 8 bases spanning the gap. CDR3 length: 13 residues. The CDR3 DNA reads as TGTGCCAGCAGCGTCTCAGCAGACTATGGCTACACCTTC. Amino acids: CASSVSADYGYTF.